This TCR beta chain was captured by sequencing in a study of PD-1 blockade in classical Hodgkin lymphoma. Study summary: Patients were treated with nivolumab at 3 mg/kg, and this was given intravenously every 2 weeks. Study outcomes and limitations: The study found complete responders had baseline diversity similar to newly diagnosed patients. The authors have not defined what causes the repertoire differences, possibly disease activity or prior therapy. Compared with baseline, CD4+ but not CD8+ TCR diversity had risen significantly by C4D1.

The time point denotes: cycle 4 day 1 (C4D1), after around six weeks of nivolumab. Every single patient, without exception, relapsed after autologous stem cell transplantation, and brentuximab vedotin exposure varied. Germline CDR1 is MNHEY and CDR2 is SMNVEV (reference sequence). Trimming took 0 bases from V and 8 from J, leaving 11 bases between them. The CDR3 has 14 amino acids. Remarks on this clone: Its target is not known.

Data came from immunoSEQ multiplex PCR; TCRdb stores just in-frame clones and leaves some out. The table has 80,000 to 100,000 clones, 85% to 95% seen once. This chain connects TRBV27 to TRBJ2-4; D is possibly TRBD2 (6 bases). The source material was peripheral blood mononuclear cells (PBMCs), sampled before the fourth cycle of nivolumab. This receptor was obtained from a human donor with classical Hodgkin lymphoma. For the CDR3, the DNA is TGTGCCAGCAGTTTATCGACTAGATTCGACATTCAGTACTTC. Its translation is CASSLSTRFDIQYF.